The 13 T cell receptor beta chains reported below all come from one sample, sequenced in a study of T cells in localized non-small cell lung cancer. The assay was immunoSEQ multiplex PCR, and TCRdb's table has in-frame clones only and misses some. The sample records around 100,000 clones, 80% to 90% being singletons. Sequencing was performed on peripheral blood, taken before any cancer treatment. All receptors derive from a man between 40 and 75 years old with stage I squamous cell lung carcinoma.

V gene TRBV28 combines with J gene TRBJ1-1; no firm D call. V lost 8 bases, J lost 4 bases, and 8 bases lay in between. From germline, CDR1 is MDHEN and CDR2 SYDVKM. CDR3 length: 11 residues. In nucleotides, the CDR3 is TGTGCCAGCCGGGGTTTCACTGAAGCTTTCTTT. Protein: CASRGFTEAFF.

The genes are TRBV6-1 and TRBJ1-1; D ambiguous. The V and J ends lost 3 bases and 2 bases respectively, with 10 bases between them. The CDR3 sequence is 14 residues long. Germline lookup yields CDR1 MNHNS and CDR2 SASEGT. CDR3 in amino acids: CASSEKGGNTEAFF. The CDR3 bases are TGTGCCAGCAGTGAGAAGGGAGGAAACACTGAAGCTTTCTTT.

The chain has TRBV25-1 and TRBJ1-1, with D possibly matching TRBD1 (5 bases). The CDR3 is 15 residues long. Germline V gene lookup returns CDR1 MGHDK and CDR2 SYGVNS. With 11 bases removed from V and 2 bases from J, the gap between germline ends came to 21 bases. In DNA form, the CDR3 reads TGTGCCTCCGAGCACGGGGGGACCCCTAACACTGAAGCTTTCTTT. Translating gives CASEHGGTPNTEAFF.

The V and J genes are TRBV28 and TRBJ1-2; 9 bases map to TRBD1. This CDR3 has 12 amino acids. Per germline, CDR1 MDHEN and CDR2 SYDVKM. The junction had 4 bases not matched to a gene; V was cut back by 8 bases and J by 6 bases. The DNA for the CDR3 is TGTGCCAGCCTGGGGGACAGGGATGGCTACACCTTC. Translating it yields CASLGDRDGYTF.

DNA of the CDR3: TGCGCCAGCAGCCGAGGCTCAGGTGGGAATGAGCAGTTCTTC. Translation: CASSRGSGGNEQFF. The J gene is TRBJ2-1, the V gene TRBV5-1; D unresolved. The V gene's germline CDR1 is SGHRS and CDR2 YFSETQ. The CDR3 totals 14 residues. The germline V and J ends were trimmed by 4 bases and 7 bases, with 15 bases remaining between them.

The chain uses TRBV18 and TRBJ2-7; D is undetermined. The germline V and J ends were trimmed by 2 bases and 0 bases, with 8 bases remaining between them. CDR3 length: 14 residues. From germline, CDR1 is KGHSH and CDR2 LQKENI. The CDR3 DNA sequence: TGTGCCAGCTCACCAGGCTCCAGCTCCTACGAGCAGTACTTC. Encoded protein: CASSPGSSSYEQYF.

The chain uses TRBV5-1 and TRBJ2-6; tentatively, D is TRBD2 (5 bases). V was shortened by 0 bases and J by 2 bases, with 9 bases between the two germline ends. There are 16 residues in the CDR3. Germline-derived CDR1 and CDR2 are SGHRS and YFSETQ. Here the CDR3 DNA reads TGCGCCAGCAGCTTGGAACCCGGGGCTGGGGCCAACGTCCTGACTTTC. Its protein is CASSLEPGAGANVLTF.

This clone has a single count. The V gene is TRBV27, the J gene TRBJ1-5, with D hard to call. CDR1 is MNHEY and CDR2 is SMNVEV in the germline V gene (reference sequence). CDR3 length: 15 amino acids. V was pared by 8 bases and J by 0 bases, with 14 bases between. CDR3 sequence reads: CASGEGLVSNQPQHF. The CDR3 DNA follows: TGTGCCAGCGGGGAGGGCCTGGTTAGCAATCAGCCCCAGCATTTT.

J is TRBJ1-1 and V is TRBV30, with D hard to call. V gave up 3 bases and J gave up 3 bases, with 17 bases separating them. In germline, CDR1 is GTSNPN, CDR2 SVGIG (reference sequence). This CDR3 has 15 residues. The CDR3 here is CAWSLPGRADTEAFF. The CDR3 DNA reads TGTGCCTGGAGCCTCCCCGGGAGGGCGGACACTGAAGCTTTCTTT.

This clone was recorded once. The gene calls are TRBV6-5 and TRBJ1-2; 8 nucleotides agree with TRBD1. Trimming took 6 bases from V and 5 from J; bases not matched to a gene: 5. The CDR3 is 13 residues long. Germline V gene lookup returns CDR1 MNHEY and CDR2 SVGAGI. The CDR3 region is CASRQDRVYGYTF. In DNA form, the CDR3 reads TGTGCCAGCAGGCAGGACAGGGTTTATGGCTACACCTTC.

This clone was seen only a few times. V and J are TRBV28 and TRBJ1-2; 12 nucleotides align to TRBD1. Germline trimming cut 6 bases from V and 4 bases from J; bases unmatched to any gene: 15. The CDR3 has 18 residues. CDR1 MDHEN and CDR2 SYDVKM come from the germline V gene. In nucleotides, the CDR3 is TGTGCCAGCAGCGAGATGATCCCGGGACAGGGGGCACCCTATGGCTACACCTTC. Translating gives CASSEMIPGQGAPYGYTF.

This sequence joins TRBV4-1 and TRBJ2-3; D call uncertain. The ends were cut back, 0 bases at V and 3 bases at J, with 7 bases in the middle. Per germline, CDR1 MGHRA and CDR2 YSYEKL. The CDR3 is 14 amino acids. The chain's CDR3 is CASSQDPYTDTQYF. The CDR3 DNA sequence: TGCGCCAGCAGCCAAGACCCCTATACAGATACGCAGTATTTT.

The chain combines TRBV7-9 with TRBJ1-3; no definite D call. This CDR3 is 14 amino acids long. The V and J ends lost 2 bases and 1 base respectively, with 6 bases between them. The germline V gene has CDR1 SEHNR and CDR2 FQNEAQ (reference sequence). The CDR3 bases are TGTGCCAGCAGCTTATCAAGGTCTGGAAACACCATATATTTT. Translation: CASSLSRSGNTIYF.